The clone carrying this T cell receptor beta chain was found a few times. The data belong to a study of blood T cell repertoires in COVID-19. Deletions cut 0 bases from V and 2 bases from J, with 10 bases between. CDR3 length: 16 amino acids. Germline V gives CDR1 MNHEY, CDR2 SMNVEV (reference sequence). Profiling relied on immunoSEQ multiplex PCR, and the TCRdb table lists in-frame clones only, not all of them. The sample carries more than 75,000 clones, approximately 86% recorded once. Specimen: peripheral blood. The sequence was obtained from a man aged 80 or over with active or convalescent COVID-19. This sequence joins TRBV27 and TRBJ2-2, with a tentative D call TRBD1 (5 bases). CDR3 sequence reads: CASSLSGQLNTGELFF. The CDR3 DNA reads TGTGCCAGCAGTTTATCGGGGCAGCTTAACACCGGGGAGCTGTTTTTT.